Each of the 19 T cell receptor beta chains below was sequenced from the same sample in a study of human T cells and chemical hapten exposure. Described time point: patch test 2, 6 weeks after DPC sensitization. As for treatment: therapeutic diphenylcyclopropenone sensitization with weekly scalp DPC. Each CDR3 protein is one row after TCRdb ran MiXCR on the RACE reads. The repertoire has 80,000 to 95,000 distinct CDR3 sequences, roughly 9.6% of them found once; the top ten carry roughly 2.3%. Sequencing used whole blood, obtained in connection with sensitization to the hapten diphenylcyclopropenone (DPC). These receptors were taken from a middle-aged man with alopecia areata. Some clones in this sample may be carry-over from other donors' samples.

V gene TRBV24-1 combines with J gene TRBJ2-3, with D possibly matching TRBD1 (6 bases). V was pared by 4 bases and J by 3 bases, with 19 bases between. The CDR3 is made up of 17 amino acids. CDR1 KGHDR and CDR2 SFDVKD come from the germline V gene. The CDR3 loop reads CATSEHQGLGTTDTQYF. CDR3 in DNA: TGTGCCACCAGTGAGCATCAGGGTCTGGGGACAACAGATACGCAGTATTTT.

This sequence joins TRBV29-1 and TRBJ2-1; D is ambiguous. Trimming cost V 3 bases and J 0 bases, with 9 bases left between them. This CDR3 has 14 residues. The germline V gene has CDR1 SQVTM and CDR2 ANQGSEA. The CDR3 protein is CSVDIVNSYNEQFF. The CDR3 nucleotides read TGCAGCGTTGATATCGTCAACTCCTACAATGAGCAGTTCTTC.

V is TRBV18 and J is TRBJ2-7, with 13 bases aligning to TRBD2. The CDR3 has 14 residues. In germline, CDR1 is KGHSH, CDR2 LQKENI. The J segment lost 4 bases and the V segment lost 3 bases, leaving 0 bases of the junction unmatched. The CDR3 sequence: CASSPGLAGYEQYV. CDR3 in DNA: TGTGCCAGCTCACCGGGACTAGCGGGGTACGAGCAGTACGTC.

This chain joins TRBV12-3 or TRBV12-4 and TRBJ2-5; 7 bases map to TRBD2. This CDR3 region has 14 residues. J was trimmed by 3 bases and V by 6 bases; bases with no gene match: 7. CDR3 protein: CASRQDGLEETQYF. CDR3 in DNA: TGTGCCAGCAGGCAGGACGGACTAGAAGAGACCCAGTACTTC.

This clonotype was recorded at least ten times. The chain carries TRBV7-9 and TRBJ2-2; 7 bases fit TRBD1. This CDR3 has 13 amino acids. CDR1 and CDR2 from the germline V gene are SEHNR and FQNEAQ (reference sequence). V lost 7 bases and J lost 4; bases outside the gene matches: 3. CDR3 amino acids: CASTPGGTGELFF. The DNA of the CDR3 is TGTGCCAGCACCCCAGGGGGCACCGGGGAGCTGTTTTTT.

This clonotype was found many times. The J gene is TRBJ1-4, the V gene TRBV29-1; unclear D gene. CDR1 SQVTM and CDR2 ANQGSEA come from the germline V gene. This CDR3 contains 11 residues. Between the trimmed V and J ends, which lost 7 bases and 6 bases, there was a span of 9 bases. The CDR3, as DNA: TGCAGCGCTTTTGACCATGAAAAACTGTTTTTT. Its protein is CSAFDHEKLFF.

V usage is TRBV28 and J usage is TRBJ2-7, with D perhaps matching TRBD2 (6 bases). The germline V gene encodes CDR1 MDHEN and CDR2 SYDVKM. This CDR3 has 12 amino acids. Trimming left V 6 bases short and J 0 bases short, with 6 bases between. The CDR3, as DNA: TGTGCCAGCAGGACTAGCTCCTACGAGCAGTACTTC. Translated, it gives CASRTSSYEQYF.

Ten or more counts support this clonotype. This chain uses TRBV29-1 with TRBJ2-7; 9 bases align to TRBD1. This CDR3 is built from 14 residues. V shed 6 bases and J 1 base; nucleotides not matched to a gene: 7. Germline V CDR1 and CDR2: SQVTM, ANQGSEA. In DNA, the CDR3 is TGCAGCGTCGGACAGGGGTTTGGGTCCTACGAGCAGTACTTC. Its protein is CSVGQGFGSYEQYF.

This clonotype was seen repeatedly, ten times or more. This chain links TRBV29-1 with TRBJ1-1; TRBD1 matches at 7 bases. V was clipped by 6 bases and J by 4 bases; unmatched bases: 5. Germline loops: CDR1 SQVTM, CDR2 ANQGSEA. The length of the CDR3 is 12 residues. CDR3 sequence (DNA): TGCAGCGTGAACAGGGGTGGCACTGAAGCTTTCTTT. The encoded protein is CSVNRGGTEAFF.

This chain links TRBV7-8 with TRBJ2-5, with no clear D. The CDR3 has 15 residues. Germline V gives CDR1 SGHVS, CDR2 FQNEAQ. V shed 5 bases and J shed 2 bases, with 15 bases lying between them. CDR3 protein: CASSPTEREQETQYF. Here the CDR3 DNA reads TGTGCCAGCAGCCCCACCGAGCGCGAGCAAGAGACCCAGTACTTC.

The CDR3 sequence: CASSPDRVGGKLFF. CDR3 nucleotides: TGTGCCAGCAGTCCGGACAGGGTCGGTGGAAAACTGTTTTTT. This rearrangement joins TRBV27 to TRBJ1-4, with TRBD1 identical over 8 bases. V was pared by 5 bases and J by 10 bases, with 9 bases of the junction left unmatched. The CDR3 sequence is 14 residues long. The germline V gene has CDR1 MNHEY and CDR2 SMNVEV (reference sequence).

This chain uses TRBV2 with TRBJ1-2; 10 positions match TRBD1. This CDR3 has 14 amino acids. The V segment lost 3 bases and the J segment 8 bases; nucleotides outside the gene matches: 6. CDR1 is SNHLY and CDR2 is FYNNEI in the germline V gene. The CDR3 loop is CASSESGQGGGYTF. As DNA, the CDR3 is TGTGCCAGCAGTGAGTCTGGACAGGGGGGCGGCTACACCTTC.

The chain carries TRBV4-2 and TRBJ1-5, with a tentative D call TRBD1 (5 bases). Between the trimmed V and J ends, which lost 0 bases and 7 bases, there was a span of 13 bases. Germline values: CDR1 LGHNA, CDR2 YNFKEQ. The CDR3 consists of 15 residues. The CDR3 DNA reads TGTGCCAGCAGCCAAGAATTGGGGGGGGACCAGCCCCAGCATTTT. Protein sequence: CASSQELGGDQPQHF.

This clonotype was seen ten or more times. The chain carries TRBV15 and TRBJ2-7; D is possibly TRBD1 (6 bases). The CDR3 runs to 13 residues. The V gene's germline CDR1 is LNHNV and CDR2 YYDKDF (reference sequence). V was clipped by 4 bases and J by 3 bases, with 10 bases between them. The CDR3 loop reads CATSKDRSYEQYF. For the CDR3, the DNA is TGTGCCACCAGCAAGGACAGAAGCTACGAGCAGTACTTC.

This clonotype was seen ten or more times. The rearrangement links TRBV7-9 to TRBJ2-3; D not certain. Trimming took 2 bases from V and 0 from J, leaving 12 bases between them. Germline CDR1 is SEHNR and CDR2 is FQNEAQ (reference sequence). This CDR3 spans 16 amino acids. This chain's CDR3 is CASSLKRSTSTDTQYF. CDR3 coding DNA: TGTGCCAGCAGCTTAAAACGATCGACTAGCACAGATACGCAGTATTTT.

CDR3 sequence: CASTPGQSANNEQFF. For the CDR3, the DNA is TGTGCCAGCACCCCGGGACAGTCCGCCAACAATGAGCAGTTCTTC. J is TRBJ2-1 and V is TRBV6-2 or TRBV6-3; 7 bases line up with TRBD1. The CDR3 length is 15 residues. V was clipped by 7 bases and J by 5 bases; unmatched bases: 11. Germline V gene data show CDR1 as MNHEY and CDR2 as SVGEGT.

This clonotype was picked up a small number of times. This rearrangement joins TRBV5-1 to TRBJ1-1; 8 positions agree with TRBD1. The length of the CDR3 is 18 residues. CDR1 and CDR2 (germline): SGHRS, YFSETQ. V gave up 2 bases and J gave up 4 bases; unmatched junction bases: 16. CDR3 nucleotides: TGCGCCAGCAGCTTAAACCCCGCTGGGACAGGCTGGTTCACTGAAGCTTTCTTT. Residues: CASSLNPAGTGWFTEAFF.

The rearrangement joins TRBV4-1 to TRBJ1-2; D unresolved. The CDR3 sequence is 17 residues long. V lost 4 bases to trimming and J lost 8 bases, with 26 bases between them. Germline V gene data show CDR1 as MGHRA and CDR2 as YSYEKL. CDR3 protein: CASSPPVGSTQAEGYTF. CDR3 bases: TGCGCCAGCAGCCCCCCAGTCGGGAGCACCCAAGCTGAGGGCTACACCTTC.

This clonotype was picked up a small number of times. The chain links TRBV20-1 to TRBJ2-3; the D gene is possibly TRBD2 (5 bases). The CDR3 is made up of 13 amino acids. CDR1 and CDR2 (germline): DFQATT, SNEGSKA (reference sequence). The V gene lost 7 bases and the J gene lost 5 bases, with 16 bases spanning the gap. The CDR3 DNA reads TGCAGTGTAAGCGGCACGCAAAAAGATACGCAGTATTTT. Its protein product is CSVSGTQKDTQYF.